This T cell receptor beta chain was found in a study of chronic HIV infection and antiretroviral therapy. TCRdb processed the 5' RACE reads anew with MiXCR; each CDR3 protein has one entry. Of about 38,000 distinct CDR3 sequences in the sample, around 8.7% were seen once. The V end was cut by 3 bases, the J end by 1 base, with 9 bases between. This CDR3 is built from 15 residues. The germline CDR1 and CDR2 sequences are SGHAT and FQNNGV. There are many counts of this clonotype. This chain joins TRBV11-2 and TRBJ1-4; D might be TRBD1 (6 bases). Sequenced sample: peripheral blood. This receptor was identified in an adult who had HIV and had not received antiretroviral therapy, or was an uninfected healthy control (not recorded which). The DNA for the CDR3 is TGTGCCAGCAGCTTCACAGGGAGAACTAATGAAAAACTGTTTTTT. Translated, it gives CASSFTGRTNEKLFF.